The TCR beta chain described here comes from a study of CD8 T cells in ankylosing spondylitis. The CDR3 has 13 residues. The ends were cut back, 5 bases at V and 3 bases at J, with 8 bases in the middle. Germline lookup yields CDR1 SEHNR and CDR2 FQNEAQ (reference sequence). TCRdb itself ran the 5' RACE reads through MiXCR, one entry per CDR3 protein. The sample has some 140,000 distinct CDR3 sequences, roughly 8.4% seen once. The chain has TRBV7-9 and TRBJ1-5; D is uncertain. Sequencing used synovial fluid, either unsorted or a sorted T cell fraction (not recorded which). This receptor was taken from a male donor with ankylosing spondylitis. DNA for the CDR3: TGTGCCAGCAGCGAGACCTCCAATCAGCCCCAGCATTTT. Translating it yields CASSETSNQPQHF. The full variable domain, with the rest looked up from reference TRBV7-9 and TRBJ1-5, is DTGVSQNPRHKITKRGQNVTFRCDPISEHNRLYWYRQTLGQGPEFLTYFQNEAQLEKSRLLSDRFSAERPKGSFSTLEIQRTEQGDSAMYLCASSETSNQPQHFGDGTRLSIL.